This T cell receptor (beta chain) was recorded in a study of Graves' ophthalmopathy and Graves' hyperthyroidism. Study results and limitations: In blood, most expanded thyroid clonotypes above 0.001 frequency were also detected.

The evidence that diagnosis relied on was clinical symptoms, serum thyroxine, TRAb, thyroid ultrasound and orbital computed tomography. To note about this clonotype: Antigen specificity is unknown.

Amplified TCR beta CDR3 regions were obtained using RNA transcripts as template. After a first-round RT-PCR with HTBI primers, a second-round multiplex PCR was run. From the multiplex PCR reads, TCRdb called clonotypes with MiXCR, one entry per CDR3 protein. The data contain 260,000 or so distinct CDR3 sequences, around 50% of them singletons. The germline V gene has CDR1 MNHNS and CDR2 SASEGT. Trimming took 3 bases from V and 0 from J, leaving 6 bases between them. This CDR3 has 13 amino acids. The TCR comes from an adult man with Graves' ophthalmopathy. Sequenced material: peripheral blood. This chain links TRBV6-1 with TRBJ2-7; D is uncertain. The CDR3: CASSEQASYEQYF. Here the CDR3 DNA reads TGTGCCAGCAGTGAGCAGGCCTCCTACGAGCAGTACTTC.